These 14 T cell receptor beta chains share one sample of origin, sequenced in a study of liver allograft versus peripheral blood T cells. Study information: Within transplanted livers, the T cell receptor repertoires were examined and compared against the repertoires present in the peripheral blood of liver transplant recipients.

MiXCR was run by TCRdb on the reads, yielding one entry per CDR3 protein. In the table there are some 12,000 distinct CDR3 sequences, 20% to 25% of which are singletons. The receptor source for this set is a human patient who had a liver transplant. Some T cells may have come from the graft donor.

This clonotype occurred a few times. The rearrangement joins TRBV7-2 to TRBJ1-5; 8 nucleotides line up with TRBD1. Germline V CDR1 and CDR2: SGHTA, FQGNSA. The CDR3 extends over 14 amino acids. J was trimmed by 4 bases and V by 8 bases; bases with no gene match: 7. This CDR3 reads CASQSRTGNQPQHF. The CDR3, as DNA: TGTGCCAGCCAATCCAGGACAGGGAATCAGCCCCAGCATTTT.

This chain's CDR3 is CASSISGYLGELFF. The CDR3 coding sequence is TGTGCCAGTAGTATAAGTGGCTACCTAGGGGAGCTGTTTTTT. This sequence joins TRBV19 and TRBJ2-2; D is ambiguous. The CDR3 contains 14 residues. V dropped 2 bases and J dropped 8 bases, with 12 bases sitting between them. CDR1 LNHDA and CDR2 SQIVND come from the germline V gene (reference sequence). Full variable domain (remainder filled in from reference TRBV19 and TRBJ2-2): DGGITQSPKYLFRKEGQNVTLSCEQNLNHDAMYWYRQDPGQGLRLIYYSQIVNDFQKGDIAEGYSVSREKKESFPLTVTSAQKNPTAFYLCASSISGYLGELFFGEGSRLTVL.

The table lists this clonotype with a few counts. The chain employs TRBV11-2 and TRBJ1-1, with D unclear. Germline CDR1 SGHAT, CDR2 FQNNGV. The V and J ends lost 3 bases and 6 bases respectively, with 17 bases between them. The CDR3 contains 15 residues. The CDR3 loop is CASSLRRNGVAEAFF. In DNA, the CDR3 is TGTGCCAGCAGCTTGAGGCGGAACGGGGTAGCTGAAGCTTTCTTT.

The chain uses TRBV7-9 and TRBJ1-6, with a tentative D call TRBD1 (6 bases). The length of the CDR3 is 14 residues. V was trimmed by 1 base and J by 8 bases, leaving 9 bases between them. CDR1 is SEHNR and CDR2 is FQNEAQ in the germline V gene (reference sequence). CDR3 nucleotide sequence: TGTGCCAGCAGCTTAGTCGGGACATATTCACCCCTCCACTTT. It encodes CASSLVGTYSPLHF.

This clonotype has just a few counts. The chain combines TRBV20-1 with TRBJ1-6; D gene uncertain. The CDR3 is made up of 13 amino acids. Germline V gives CDR1 DFQATT, CDR2 SNEGSKA (reference sequence). Trimming took off 5 bases at V and 8 bases at J, with 13 bases between the two ends. The CDR3 spells CSAALGRDSPLHF. CDR3 nucleotide sequence: TGCAGTGCTGCGCTCGGCCGCGATTCACCCCTCCACTTT.

This clonotype was observed a few times. The V call is TRBV12-3 or TRBV12-4, the J call TRBJ1-1; TRBD1 is a possible D gene (6 bases). This CDR3 is built from 11 residues. The V and J ends lost 6 bases and 12 bases respectively, with 14 bases between them. CDR3 region: CASSYRERTFF. CDR3 sequence (DNA): TGTGCCAGCAGCTACAGGGAGCGAACTTTCTTT.

By frequency in the sample, this clonotype is medium-sized (0.01 to 0.1%). The genes are TRBV19 and TRBJ1-1, with D possibly matching TRBD1 (6 bases). V dropped 3 bases and J dropped 6 bases, with 23 bases sitting between them. Germline V gene lookup returns CDR1 LNHDA and CDR2 SQIVND (reference sequence). This CDR3 has 17 amino acids. For the CDR3, the DNA is TGTGCCAGTAGTATGTTCGTGTTGTCGGGGGGCGCTTCTGAAGCTTTCTTT. Residues: CASSMFVLSGGASEAFF.

This clonotype appeared a few times. The rearrangement joins TRBV15 to TRBJ1-5; no definite D call. V lost 1 base and J 6 bases, leaving 7 bases between the germline ends. The CDR3 is 13 residues long. Germline V gives CDR1 LNHNV, CDR2 YYDKDF (reference sequence). The CDR3: CATSRALFQPQHF. As DNA, the CDR3 is TGTGCCACCAGCAGAGCCCTTTTTCAGCCCCAGCATTTT.

About this clonotype: One end of the junction does not line up with germline, which may come from a read error. This chain uses TRBV10-3 with TRBJ1-2, with unresolved D. Germline CDR1 and CDR2: ENHRY and SYGVKD. CDR3 size: 17 residues. Written as DNA, the CDR3 is TGCGCCAGCAGTGAGTGGGTGTTGACGGTTCCTCTCTATGGCTACACCTTC. The encoded protein is CASSEWVLTVPLYGYTF.

This sequence joins TRBV28 and TRBJ1-3; 7 bases align to TRBD1. CDR3 length: 16 amino acids. V gave up 4 bases and J gave up 4 bases; unmatched junction bases: 10. Germline V gene sequence: CDR1 MDHEN, CDR2 SYDVKM. DNA for the CDR3: TGTGCCAGCAGTTCCGAACAGGGGCGGGGGGGAAACACCATATATTTT. It codes for CASSSEQGRGGNTIYF.

The V call is TRBV20-1, the J call TRBJ1-1, with D perhaps matching TRBD1 (5 bases). Germline CDR1 is DFQATT and CDR2 is SNEGSKA (reference sequence). This CDR3 has 12 residues. Trimming stripped 1 base from V and 7 bases from J, with 10 bases between. The CDR3 sequence: CSARVQELEAFF. CDR3 coding DNA: TGCAGTGCTAGAGTACAGGAGCTTGAAGCTTTCTTT.

This clonotype is labeled as medium-sized (0.01 to 0.1%). The chain carries TRBV18 and TRBJ2-1, with 12 bases that match TRBD2. The CDR3 runs 16 residues. Germline V lookup: CDR1 KGHSH, CDR2 LQKENI. With V trimmed by 5 bases and J by 9 bases, 11 bases remained unmatched. CDR3 protein: CASSSPSGRAFGEQFF. Here the CDR3 DNA reads TGTGCCAGCTCATCTCCTAGCGGGAGGGCCTTTGGTGAGCAGTTCTTC. Using reference TRBV18 and TRBJ2-1 for the parts outside the CDR3, the full variable domain is NAGVMQNPRHLVRRRGQEARLRCSPMKGHSHVYWYRQLPEEGLKFMVYLQKENIIDESGMPKERFSAEFPKEGPSILRIQQVVRGDSAAYFCASSSPSGRAFGEQFFGPGTRLTVL.

This clonotype was counted only a few times. The chain employs TRBV10-3 and TRBJ2-3, with D hard to call. V lost 6 bases and J 0 bases, leaving 10 bases between the germline ends. Germline V gene data show CDR1 as ENHRY and CDR2 as SYGVKD. CDR3 length: 14 amino acids. The CDR3 reads CAIRDLASTDTQYF. The CDR3 nucleotides are TGTGCCATCAGGGACCTGGCTAGCACAGATACGCAGTATTTT.

There are a few counts of this clonotype. The chain joins TRBV12-3 or TRBV12-4 to TRBJ1-1; D may be TRBD1 (5 bases). Trimming stripped 11 bases from V and 0 bases from J, with 22 bases between. CDR3 length: 16 amino acids. Here the CDR3 reads CAVRPFFGTVNTEAFF. CDR3 sequence (DNA): TGTGCCGTCCGCCCTTTTTTCGGGACGGTGAACACTGAAGCTTTCTTT.